The sequence of this T cell receptor (beta chain) was determined in a study of beta chain features in type 1 diabetes. Study context: Analysis included roughly 100 million sorted cells drawn from all samples.

Regarding this clone: The antigen remains undetermined.

Study outcomes and limitations: The similarity of naive, central memory and Treg TCRB repertoires appeared greater among patients than among healthy donors. A moderate, significant TCRB CDR3 shortening appeared in type 1 diabetes across four CD4+ subsets.

The CDR3 runs to 14 residues. The J segment lost 6 bases and the V segment lost 6 bases, leaving 6 bases of the junction unmatched. CDR1 is SEHNR and CDR2 is FQNEAQ in the germline V gene (reference sequence). On average, the one heparinised blood draw given by each donor was approximately 120 mL. Cells sorted by CD45RO/CCR7/CD25/CD127/CD95/CD27 comprised CD4+ naive, central memory, regulatory and stem cell-like memory cells. TCRB transcripts that were expressed got sequenced, as all of the isolated RNA had been reverse transcribed. Clones were read by immunoSEQ multiplex PCR, and TCRdb kept only the in-frame ones, dropping some. The table shows about 170,000 clones, with around 7.8% occurring only once.

Specimen: central memory CD4+ T cells from blood. The TCR originated in a woman aged 40-49 years with type 1 diabetes. The genes are TRBV7-9 and TRBJ2-1, with 9 bases aligning to TRBD1. The CDR3 here is CASRPGQGVNEQFF. The CDR3 DNA reads TGTGCCAGCAGACCGGGACAGGGCGTCAATGAGCAGTTCTTC.